This TCR beta chain was profiled in a study of early T cells in non-severe SARS-CoV-2 infection. This clonotype has a count of ten or more. One entry per CDR3 protein, called by TCRdb with MiXCR from the 5' RACE reads. The sample consists of around 84,000 distinct CDR3 sequences, about 12% of them appearing once. The junction had 6 bases not matched to a gene; V was cut back by 5 bases and J by 0 bases. This CDR3 has 16 amino acids. Germline V gene lookup returns CDR1 SGHTA and CDR2 FQGTGA. The specimen was whole blood. V usage is TRBV7-3 and J usage is TRBJ2-7; 11 bases are a match to TRBD2. The sequence was collected from an adult who was a healthcare worker with PCR-confirmed SARS-CoV-2 infection or an uninfected control (not recorded which). CDR3 protein: CASSPRLAGLSYEQYF. CDR3 DNA sequence: TGTGCCAGCAGCCCCCGACTAGCGGGGCTCTCCTACGAGCAGTACTTC.